Below are 2 T cell receptor beta chains sequenced from a single sample in a study of regulatory T cells in long-lasting Graves disease. Time point of the sample: newly diagnosed GD, antithyroid drugs for less than 3 months. Making the TCR library involved RNA that had been extracted from PBMCs. Arm-PCR of CDR3 regions and iRepertoire HTBI primers were used to build TCR beta libraries. TCRdb redid the calling of the multiplex PCR reads with MiXCR, one entry per CDR3 protein. The table records approximately 540,000 distinct CDR3 sequences, 12% of them present only once. These same records also appear under a second study, on T cells in Graves' hyperthyroidism and ophthalmopathy.

Sequenced material: peripheral blood mononuclear cells (PBMCs), taken at new diagnosis, from a patient treated with antithyroid drugs. All receptors come from a woman younger than 45 with Graves disease.

This clonotype was seen only a few times. The chain carries TRBV25-1 and TRBJ1-2; D gene uncertain. In germline, CDR1 is MGHDK, CDR2 SYGVNS. This CDR3 has 16 residues. V lost 1 base and J 4 bases, leaving 16 bases between the germline ends. CDR3 coding DNA: TGTGCCAGCAGTGAATTAGGCACTCCCGAGATCTATGGCTACACCTTC. This encodes CASSELGTPEIYGYTF.

This clonotype was observed many times. The chain joins TRBV6-1 to TRBJ2-5; maybe TRBD1 (7 bases). CDR3 length: 15 residues. Per germline, CDR1 MNHNS and CDR2 SASEGT. V was trimmed by 5 bases and J by 5 bases, leaving 18 bases between them. In DNA form, the CDR3 reads TGTGCCAGCAGTCCTGCGGGACAGCTCTGGGAGACCCAGTACTTC. Translation gives CASSPAGQLWETQYF.